What follows is one TCR beta chain and its context. Its specificity is not known. The sample belongs to a study of cytomegalovirus exposure and HLA in healthy donors. Study-level results: The study labeled 170 or so TCR beta chains cytomegalovirus-associated.

TCRdb's copy holds only in-frame clones and misses some; the assay was immunoSEQ multiplex PCR. The sample yields roughly 120,000 clones, more than 70% seen once. The validation cohort, a group of 120 subjects, included the donors and was separate from the approximately 660-subject first cohort. The CDR3 spans 14 residues. Germline CDR1 MNHNS, CDR2 SASEGT. Trimming cost V 4 bases and J 6 bases; bases outside gene matches: 5. This receptor was identified in a man between 18 and 35 years old in good health and CMV-seronegative. Sequencing was done on a sample of PBMCs. The chain is built from TRBV6-1 and TRBJ2-2; the match to TRBD1 covers 7 bases. The CDR3 reads CASSVDRAAGELFF. CDR3 DNA: TGTGCCAGCAGTGTCGACAGGGCCGCCGGGGAGCTGTTTTTT.